This T cell receptor (beta chain) was documented in a study of blood T cell repertoires in COVID-19. Study-level information: Acute-phase and convalescent COVID-19 samples originated in the United States, Italy and Spain. PBMCs, B-cell-depleted T cells, or T cells provided the cDNA or gDNA that made up the material.

Libraries were prepared by immunoSEQ multiplex PCR; TCRdb keeps only in-frame clonotypes and omits some of them. The sample holds 90,000 to 100,000 clones, approximately 82% seen once. Per germline, CDR1 MGHRA and CDR2 YSYEKL. The CDR3 consists of 14 residues. Trimming removed 0 bases from V and 2 bases from J, with 7 bases in between. This clone was observed a single time. The source material was peripheral blood. The chain couples TRBV4-1 to TRBJ1-2; D remains unclear. This sequence was found in a man aged 65-85 years with active or convalescent COVID-19. The CDR3 loop is CASSQDWQNYGYTF. Here the CDR3 DNA reads TGCGCCAGCAGCCAAGACTGGCAGAACTATGGCTACACCTTC.